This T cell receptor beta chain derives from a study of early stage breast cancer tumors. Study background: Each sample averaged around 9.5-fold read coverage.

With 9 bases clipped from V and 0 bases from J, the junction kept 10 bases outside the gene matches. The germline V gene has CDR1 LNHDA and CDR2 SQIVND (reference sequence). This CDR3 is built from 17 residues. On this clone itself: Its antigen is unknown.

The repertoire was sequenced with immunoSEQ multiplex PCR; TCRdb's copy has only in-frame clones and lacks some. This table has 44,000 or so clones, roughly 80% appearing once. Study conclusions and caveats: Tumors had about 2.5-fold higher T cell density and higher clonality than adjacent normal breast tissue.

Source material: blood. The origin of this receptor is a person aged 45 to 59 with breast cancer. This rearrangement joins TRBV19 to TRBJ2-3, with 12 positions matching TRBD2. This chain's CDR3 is CASQLAGGGLSTDTQYF. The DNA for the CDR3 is TGTGCCAGCCAACTAGCGGGGGGCGGCCTTAGCACAGATACGCAGTATTTT.